This T cell receptor beta chain was recovered during a study of cytomegalovirus exposure and HLA in healthy donors (TCRdb year 2017). With respect to the entire study: The 650 to 750 repertoires of the first cohort and the 95 to 150 validation repertoires were produced on the same platform, according to a later analysis. The study was designed to test whether signatures of past pathogen exposure could be identified by cataloging public T cell receptors. In addition to the first cohort of around 670 subjects, a separate validation cohort of 120 different subjects was used. To predict cytomegalovirus infection status, the study combined high-throughput TCR immunosequencing, statistical association of individual TCRs with disease status, and machine learning. Points the paper makes about the study in general: Subsequent analysis determined that TCRs grouped into clusters in the first cohort also showed a tendency toward co-occurrence across the roughly 110 validation repertoires, and approximately 94% of cluster scores exceeded 0. Most TCR sequences were seen in very few donors, while some public TCRs were found in many individuals. The validation cohort had no HLA typing available for a later analysis, so co-occurrence within that cohort was assessed over all 110 or so repertoires. According to the authors, the approach could potentially be generalized to other disease states and immunological phenotypes. In vitro tests confirmed that three of the cytomegalovirus-associated TCR beta chains recognize cytomegalovirus antigens. Cytomegalovirus status was reported to be diagnosed by the classifier with high specificity and sensitivity in both the original and validation cohorts. A total of 150 to 200 TCR beta chains were listed by the study as associated with cytomegalovirus.

Separate from the roughly 630-subject first cohort, the validation cohort of 90 to 150 subjects was the group to which the donors belonged. The method was the immunoSEQ multiplex PCR assay. The authors' pipeline ran thus. To diagnose cytomegalovirus status from the catalog of TCR beta chain sequences, a statistical classification framework was built. Imported from immuneACCESS, the table was reduced by TCRdb to in-frame sequences with V and J called. These copies leave out some clones; in studies compared against another copy, an unresolved V gene accounts for under half, and the cause of the remainder is not known. The V and J calls and clone size were taken over from that table, and D and trimming were inferred from the DNA. In this sample the table shows 200,000 or so clones, 84% of which occur a single time. Jointly, the top ten make up roughly 7% of the sample. Remarks on this clone: No antigen is known for it. The sample holds no much larger clone one base away, and base qualities are not on file.

The CDR3 measures 13 amino acids from cysteine to phenylalanine. CDR3 DNA is the only sequence kept; it has 39 bases, read in frame from the first base. Rearrangement joined TRBV7-5 to TRBJ1-5; the table names TRBD1, a call not compared with the DNA. TRBV7-5 counts as a pseudogene. Sequences were obtained from PBMCs. The receptor was isolated from a man between 18 and 35 years old in good health and CMV-seropositive. The CDR3 reads as follows: CVRRGRSNQPQHF. At the DNA level, the sequence is TGTGTCAGAAGGGGCAGGAGCAATCAGCCCCAGCATTTT.